This TCR beta chain was documented in a study of blood T cell repertoires in COVID-19. Study at large: The samples span acute and convalescent COVID-19 from the United States, Italy and Spain. T cells, B-cell-depleted T cells, or PBMCs provided the cDNA or gDNA that served as material.

Original methodology: Amplification of reference gene primers was used by the study to estimate nucleated cell counts. The repertoire was sequenced with immunoSEQ multiplex PCR; TCRdb's copy has only in-frame clones and lacks some. Clone size and the V and J calls come from that table; the DNA yielded D and trimming. The repertoire holds about 96,000 clones, with around nine tenths as singletons. Patients from Seattle were sampled longitudinally, starting during active infection. The germline CDR1 and CDR2 sequences are KGHDR and SFDVKD. V shed 1 base and J shed 5 bases, with 3 bases lying between them. The length of the CDR3 is 12 residues.

The origin of this receptor is a human donor with COVID-19, enrolled during active disease. The donor label of this sample is uncertain. The chain combines TRBV24-1 with TRBJ2-3, with D unresolved. The sample taken for sequencing was peripheral blood. The CDR3 protein is CATSDFGDTQYF. The CDR3 DNA sequence: TGTGCCACCAGTGATTTCGGAGATACGCAGTATTTT.